These T cell receptor beta chains were read from a single sample in a study of technical replicates of blood from a handful of donors. TCRdb keeps only in-frame clones here, not all; method: immunoSEQ multiplex PCR. The sample carries about 68,000 clones, 95% to 97% recorded once. The sequenced material came from T cells isolated from PBMCs. These receptors all come from a human donor in good health. The CDR3 runs from the conserved cysteine through the conserved F or W. D genes are given only for firm matches. Not every row has a clone size; where given, it reads once, few, many or a size class.

TRBD1	TRBJ1-5	-	TRBV19	CASSIVGTGRFNQPQHF	TGTGCCAGTAGTATTGTCGGGACAGGGCGCTTCAATCAGCCCCAGCATTTT
-	TRBJ1-1	-	TRBV5-1	CASSYFTGRWAEAFF	TGCGCCAGCAGCTATTTCACAGGGCGATGGGCTGAAGCTTTCTTT
TRBD1	TRBJ1-2	-	TRBV6-6	CASKSGQGIGGYTF	TGTGCCAGCAAATCGGGACAGGGAATCGGCGGCTACACCTTC
TRBD1	TRBJ2-2	-	TRBV4-3	CASSQGTGANTGELFF	TGCGCCAGCAGCCAAGGGACAGGGGCTAACACCGGGGAGCTGTTTTTT
TRBD1	TRBJ2-1	-	TRBV4-2	CASSQGTGVGNEQFF	TGTGCCAGCAGCCAAGGGACAGGGGTTGGCAATGAGCAGTTCTTC
TRBD2	TRBJ2-3	-	TRBV6-5	CASSYVAGGVVDTQYF	TGTGCCAGCAGTTACGTAGCGGGAGGTGTTGTAGATACGCAGTATTTT
-	TRBJ2-4	-	TRBV5-4	CASSPRGSSIQYF	TGTGCCAGCAGCCCCCGGGGGTCAAGCATTCAGTACTTC
TRBD1	TRBJ1-4	-	TRBV28	CASRQIHRGPNEKLFF	TGTGCCAGCAGACAAATACACAGGGGACCTAATGAAAAACTGTTTTTT
TRBD1	TRBJ1-2	-	TRBV2	CASRAWDRFGYTF	TGTGCCAGCAGAGCGTGGGACAGATTCGGCTACACCTTC
-	TRBJ1-5	-	TRBV6-4	CASSGQINQPQHF	TGTGCCAGCAGTGGGCAAATCAATCAGCCCCAGCATTTT
TRBD2	TRBJ2-5	-	TRBV5-1	CASSLELAGAQETQYF	TGCGCCAGCAGCTTGGAGCTAGCGGGAGCCCAAGAGACCCAGTACTTC
TRBD2	TRBJ2-3	-	TRBV5-1	CASSLGTSGRTDTQYF	TGCGCCAGCAGCTTGGGGACTAGCGGGAGGACAGATACGCAGTATTTT
TRBD1	TRBJ2-5	-	TRBV7-6	CASSLDREETQYF	TGTGCCAGCAGCTTGGACAGGGAAGAGACCCAGTACTTC
-	TRBJ2-1	-	TRBV2	CASSVNEQFF	TGTGCCAGCAGTGTAAATGAGCAGTTCTTC
TRBD1	TRBJ1-3	-	TRBV13	CARRQGPAIYF	TGTGCCCGTCGACAGGGGCCGGCCATATATTTT
-	TRBJ1-1	-	TRBV9	CASSAERGTRLTEAFF	TGTGCCAGCAGCGCAGAACGGGGGACCAGACTCACTGAAGCTTTCTTT
-	TRBJ2-7	once	TRBV7-8	CASSSGAYEQYF	TGTGCCAGCAGCTCAGGGGCCTACGAGCAGTACTTC
-	TRBJ1-1	-	TRBV10-2	CAKAKGLNTEAFF	TGCGCCAAGGCCAAGGGGTTGAACACTGAAGCTTTCTTT
-	TRBJ2-2	-	TRBV4-1	CASSQVDMGLLRGELFF	TGCGCCAGCAGCCAAGTAGATATGGGGCTTCTCCGCGGGGAGCTGTTTTTT
-	TRBJ2-2	-	TRBV6-1	CASRVETANTGELFF	TGTGCCAGCAGAGTCGAGACAGCCAACACCGGGGAGCTGTTTTTT
-	TRBJ2-3	-	TRBV2	CASSEGRATFTDTQYF	TGTGCCAGCAGTGAAGGGAGGGCCACTTTCACAGATACGCAGTATTTT
TRBD2	TRBJ2-1	-	TRBV4-2	CASSQAESTSGRDNEQFF	TGTGCCAGCAGCCAAGCCGAATCGACTAGCGGGAGGGATAATGAGCAGTTCTTC
-	TRBJ1-1	-	TRBV6-5	CASRGGTEAFF	TGTGCCAGCAGAGGGGGCACTGAAGCTTTCTTT
-	TRBJ2-1	-	TRBV7-9	CASSPLSGGAYNEQFF	TGTGCCAGCAGCCCGCTTTCGGGCGGGGCCTACAATGAGCAGTTCTTC
TRBD2	TRBJ2-7	-	TRBV30	CAWSPGRGEQYF	TGTGCCTGGAGTCCCGGGAGGGGCGAGCAGTACTTC
TRBD1	TRBJ1-5	-	TRBV10-2	CAGGQGNQPQHF	TGCGCCGGTGGACAGGGTAATCAGCCCCAGCATTTT
-	TRBJ2-2	-	TRBV4-3	CASSQIREITGELFF	TGCGCCAGCAGCCAAATTAGAGAAATCACCGGGGAGCTGTTTTTT
TRBD2	TRBJ2-1	-	TRBV2	CASSPGLIYNEQFF	TGTGCCAGCAGTCCGGGACTAATCTACAATGAGCAGTTCTTC
TRBD1	TRBJ1-5	-	TRBV19	CATWDRVSITPQHF	TGTGCCACCTGGGACAGGGTATCAATCACGCCCCAGCATTTT
-	TRBJ1-1	-	TRBV11-2	CASSFEINTEAFF	TGTGCCAGCAGCTTTGAGATTAACACTGAAGCTTTCTTT
TRBD2	TRBJ2-7	-	TRBV6-1	CASRSGRRYEQYF	TGTGCCAGCAGAAGCGGGAGAAGGTACGAGCAGTACTTC
TRBD1	TRBJ1-1	-	TRBV28	CASRFPGTGGTEAFF	TGTGCCAGCAGATTCCCCGGGACAGGGGGCACTGAAGCTTTCTTT
-	TRBJ2-3	-	TRBV18	CASSSLSGQLTDTQYF	TGTGCCAGCTCCTCACTCTCGGGACAACTCACAGATACGCAGTATTTT
-	TRBJ2-3	-	TRBV9	CASSVLSTDTQYF	TGTGCCAGCAGCGTATTAAGCACAGATACGCAGTATTTT
-	TRBJ1-1	-	TRBV28	CASSSSTGALPRDTEAFF	-
-	TRBJ1-1	-	TRBV7-8	CASSLDGRDTEAFF	TGTGCCAGCAGCTTAGACGGCAGGGACACTGAAGCTTTCTTT
-	TRBJ2-7	-	TRBV7-6	CASSLLAGYEQYF	TGTGCCAGCAGCTTATTAGCAGGGTACGAGCAGTACTTC
-	TRBJ1-2	-	TRBV4-2	CASSQDIYGYTF	TGTGCCAGCAGCCAAGATATTTATGGCTACACCTTC
-	TRBJ1-5	-	TRBV19	CASRISGGWNQPQHF	TGTGCCAGTAGGATATCCGGGGGTTGGAATCAGCCCCAGCATTTT
-	TRBJ1-4	-	TRBV11-2	CASSLYFWAPTNEKLFF	TGTGCCAGCAGCTTATACTTTTGGGCCCCAACTAATGAAAAACTGTTTTTT